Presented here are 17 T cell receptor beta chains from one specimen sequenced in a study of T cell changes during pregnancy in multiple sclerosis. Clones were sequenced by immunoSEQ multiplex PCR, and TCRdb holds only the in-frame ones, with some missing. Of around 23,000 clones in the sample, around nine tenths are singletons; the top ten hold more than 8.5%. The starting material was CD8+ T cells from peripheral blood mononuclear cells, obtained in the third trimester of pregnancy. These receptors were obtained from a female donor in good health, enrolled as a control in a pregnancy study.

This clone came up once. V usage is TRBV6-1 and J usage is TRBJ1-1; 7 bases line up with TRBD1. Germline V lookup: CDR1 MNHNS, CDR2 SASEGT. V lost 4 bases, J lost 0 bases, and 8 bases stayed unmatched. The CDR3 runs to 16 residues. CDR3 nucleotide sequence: TGTGCCAGCAGTGCCGACAGGGCGCAGATGAACACTGAAGCTTTCTTT. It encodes CASSADRAQMNTEAFF.

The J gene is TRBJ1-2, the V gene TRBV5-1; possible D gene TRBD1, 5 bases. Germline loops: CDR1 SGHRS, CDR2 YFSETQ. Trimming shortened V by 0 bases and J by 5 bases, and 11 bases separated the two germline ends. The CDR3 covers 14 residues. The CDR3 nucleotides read TGCGCCAGCAGCTTGGGTCAGGGAGGTTATGGCTACACCTTC. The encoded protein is CASSLGQGGYGYTF.

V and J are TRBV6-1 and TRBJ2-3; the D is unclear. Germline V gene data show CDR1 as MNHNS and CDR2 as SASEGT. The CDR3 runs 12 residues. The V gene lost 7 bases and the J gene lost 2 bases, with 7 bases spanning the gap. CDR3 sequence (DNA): TGTGCCAGCACCCACTACACAGATACGCAGTATTTT. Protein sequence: CASTHYTDTQYF.

The CDR3 DNA sequence: TGTGCCAGCAGCCGTCAGCGGGAGGGCGAAGATACGCAGTATTTT. This codes for CASSRQREGEDTQYF. V and J are TRBV6-6 and TRBJ2-3; TRBD2 matches 10 bases. Trimming at V came to 6 bases and at J to 5 bases, leaving 8 bases not matched to a gene. Per germline, CDR1 MNHNY and CDR2 SVGAGI (reference sequence). CDR3 length: 15 residues.

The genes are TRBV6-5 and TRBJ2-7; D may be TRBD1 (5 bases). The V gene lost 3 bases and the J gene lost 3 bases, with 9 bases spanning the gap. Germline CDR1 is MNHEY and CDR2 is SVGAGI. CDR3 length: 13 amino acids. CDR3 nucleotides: TGTGCCAGCAGTTATACAGGAGACTACGAGCAGTACTTC. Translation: CASSYTGDYEQYF.

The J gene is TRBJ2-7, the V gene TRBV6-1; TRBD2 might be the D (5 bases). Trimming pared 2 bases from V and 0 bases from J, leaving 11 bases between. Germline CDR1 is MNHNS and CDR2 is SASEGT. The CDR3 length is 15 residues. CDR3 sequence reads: CASSESGLNSYEQYF. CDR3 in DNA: TGTGCCAGCAGTGAATCTGGACTCAACTCCTACGAGCAGTACTTC.

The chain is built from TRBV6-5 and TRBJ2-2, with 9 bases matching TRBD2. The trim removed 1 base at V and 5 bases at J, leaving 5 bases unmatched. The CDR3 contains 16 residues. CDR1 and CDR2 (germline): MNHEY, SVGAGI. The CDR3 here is CASSYLLAGNTGELFF. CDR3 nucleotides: TGTGCCAGCAGTTACTTGCTAGCGGGAAATACCGGGGAGCTGTTTTTT.

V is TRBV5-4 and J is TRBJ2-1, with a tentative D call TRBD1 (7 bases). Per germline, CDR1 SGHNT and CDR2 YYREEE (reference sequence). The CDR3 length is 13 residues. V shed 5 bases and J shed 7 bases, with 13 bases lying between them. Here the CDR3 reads CASSLQGGNEQFF. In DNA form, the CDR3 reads TGTGCCAGCAGTCTTCAGGGGGGAAATGAGCAGTTCTTC.

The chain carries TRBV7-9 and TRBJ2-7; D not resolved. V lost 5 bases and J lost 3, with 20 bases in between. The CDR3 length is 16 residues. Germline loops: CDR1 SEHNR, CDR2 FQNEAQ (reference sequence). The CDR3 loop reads CASSLRTLDPGYEQYF. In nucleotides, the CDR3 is TGTGCCAGCAGCCTCAGAACGTTGGATCCGGGCTACGAGCAGTACTTC.

CDR3 DNA sequence: TGTGCCAGCAGGCCCGGGACACCGAACACTGAAGCTTTCTTT. This encodes CASRPGTPNTEAFF. The chain combines TRBV7-3 with TRBJ1-1; D is possibly TRBD1 (6 bases). Germline values: CDR1 SGHTA, CDR2 FQGTGA. V was pared by 6 bases and J by 1 base, with 12 bases between. This CDR3 spans 14 amino acids.

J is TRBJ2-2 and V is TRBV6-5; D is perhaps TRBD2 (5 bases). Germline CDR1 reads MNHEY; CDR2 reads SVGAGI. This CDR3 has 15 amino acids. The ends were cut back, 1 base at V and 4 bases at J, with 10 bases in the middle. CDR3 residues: CASSYYGGGTGELFF. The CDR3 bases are TGTGCCAGCAGTTACTATGGCGGAGGCACCGGGGAGCTGTTTTTT.

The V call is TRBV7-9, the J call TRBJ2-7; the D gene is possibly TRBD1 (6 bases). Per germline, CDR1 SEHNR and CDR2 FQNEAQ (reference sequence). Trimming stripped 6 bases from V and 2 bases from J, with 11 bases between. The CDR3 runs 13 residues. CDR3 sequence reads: CASRLDSAYEQYF. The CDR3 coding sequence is TGTGCCAGCAGGCTGGACAGTGCCTACGAGCAGTACTTC.

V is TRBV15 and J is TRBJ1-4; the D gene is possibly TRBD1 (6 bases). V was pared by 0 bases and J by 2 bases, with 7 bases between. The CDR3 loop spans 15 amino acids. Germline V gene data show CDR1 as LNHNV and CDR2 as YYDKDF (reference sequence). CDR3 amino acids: CATSRDRGTNEKLFF. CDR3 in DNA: TGTGCCACCAGCAGAGACAGGGGCACTAATGAAAAACTGTTTTTT. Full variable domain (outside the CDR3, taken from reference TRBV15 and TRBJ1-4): DAMVIQNPRYQVTQFGKPVTLSCSQTLNHNVMYWYQQKSSQAPKLLFHYYDKDFNNEADTPDNFQSRRPNTSFCFLDIRSPGLGDTAMYLCATSRDRGTNEKLFFGSGTQLSVL.

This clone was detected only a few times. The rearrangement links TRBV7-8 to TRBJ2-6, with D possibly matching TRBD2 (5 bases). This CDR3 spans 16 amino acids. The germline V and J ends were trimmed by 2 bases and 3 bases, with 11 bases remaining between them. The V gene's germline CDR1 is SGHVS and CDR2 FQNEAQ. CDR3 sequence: CASSLSIGGGANVLTF. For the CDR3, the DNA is TGTGCCAGCAGCTTAAGTATCGGAGGTGGGGCCAACGTCCTGACTTTC.

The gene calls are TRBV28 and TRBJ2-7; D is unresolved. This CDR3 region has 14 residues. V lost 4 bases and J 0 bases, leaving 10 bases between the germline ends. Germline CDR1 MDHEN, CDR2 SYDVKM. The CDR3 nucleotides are TGTGCCAGCAGTTACGTCTTTAGCTCCTACGAGCAGTACTTC. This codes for CASSYVFSSYEQYF.

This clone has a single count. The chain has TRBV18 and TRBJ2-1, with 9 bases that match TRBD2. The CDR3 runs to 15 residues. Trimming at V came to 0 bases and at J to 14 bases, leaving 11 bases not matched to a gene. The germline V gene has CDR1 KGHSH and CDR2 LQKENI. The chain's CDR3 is CASSPPSGGPLSKFF. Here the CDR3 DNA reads TGTGCCAGCTCACCACCTAGCGGGGGCCCCCTCTCTAAGTTCTTC.

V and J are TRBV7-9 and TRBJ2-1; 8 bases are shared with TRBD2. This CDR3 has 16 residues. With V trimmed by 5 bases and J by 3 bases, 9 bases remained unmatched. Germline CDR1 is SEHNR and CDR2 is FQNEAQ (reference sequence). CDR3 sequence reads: CASSVTVAGNYNEQFF. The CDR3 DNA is TGTGCCAGCAGCGTCACAGTAGCGGGAAACTACAATGAGCAGTTCTTC.